Presented here are 25 T cell receptor beta chains from one specimen sequenced in a study of blood T cell repertoires in COVID-19. The protocol was immunoSEQ multiplex PCR, while the TCRdb copy is restricted to in-frame clones and leaves out a portion. The sample has more than 100,000 clones, roughly 80% seen once. Sequencing was carried out using PBMCs or T cells enriched from blood (not recorded which). All receptors derive from a man between 40 and 49 years old with acute COVID-19.

This clone was seen a single time. The chain is built from TRBV15 and TRBJ2-7; TRBD1 agrees at 8 bases. J lost 5 bases, V lost 5 bases, and 8 bases had no gene match. CDR3 size: 14 residues. CDR1 is LNHNV, CDR2 YYDKDF, per germline (reference sequence). The CDR3 DNA reads as TGTGCCACCAGCGCCCCGGACAGGGCAGACGAGCAGTACTTC. It encodes CATSAPDRADEQYF.

This chain connects TRBV19 to TRBJ2-6; D is undetermined. The CDR3 consists of 15 residues. CDR1 and CDR2 (germline): LNHDA, SQIVND (reference sequence). V shed 7 bases and J shed 0 bases, with 10 bases lying between them. CDR3 sequence: CASTTFSSGANVLTF. Written as DNA, the CDR3 is TGTGCCAGTACAACTTTTAGCTCTGGGGCCAACGTCCTGACTTTC. Full variable domain (rest looked up from reference TRBV19 and TRBJ2-6): DGGITQSPKYLFRKEGQNVTLSCEQNLNHDAMYWYRQDPGQGLRLIYYSQIVNDFQKGDIAEGYSVSREKKESFPLTVTSAQKNPTAFYLCASTTFSSGANVLTFGAGSRLTVL.

The rearrangement joins TRBV5-5 to TRBJ2-1, with 7 bases that match TRBD1. The ends lost 3 bases at V and 6 bases at J; junction bases unmatched: 6. Looked up from germline, CDR1 is SGHKS and CDR2 is YYEKEE (reference sequence). The CDR3 loop spans 14 amino acids. CDR3 coding DNA: TGTGCCAGCAGCTGGACAGGTCAATTCAATGAGCAGTTCTTC. Protein sequence: CASSWTGQFNEQFF.

There are a few counts of this clone. The rearrangement uses TRBV2 and TRBJ1-1, with TRBD1 identical over 10 bases. This CDR3 contains 15 residues. Losses at the gene ends were 2 bases for V and 7 bases for J; bases not matched to a gene: 7. Looked up from germline, CDR1 is SNHLY and CDR2 is FYNNEI. For the CDR3, the DNA is TGTGCCAGCAGTGAAACGGGACAGGGGTTTGGTGAAGCTTTCTTT. This encodes CASSETGQGFGEAFF.

There are a few counts of this clone. This rearrangement joins TRBV5-1 to TRBJ1-2; TRBD1 agrees at 10 bases. Germline values: CDR1 SGHRS, CDR2 YFSETQ. V dropped 4 bases and J dropped 8; count of bases not matched to a gene: 5. The CDR3 runs to 13 residues. The CDR3 bases are TGCGCCAGCAGCACAGGACAGGGGGGAGGCTACACCTTC. Encoded protein: CASSTGQGGGYTF.

This clone is a singleton in its sample. The chain is built from TRBV19 and TRBJ2-5; TRBD1 might be the D (6 bases). This CDR3 is built from 15 residues. Trimming removed 5 bases from V and 1 base from J, with 14 bases in between. Germline V CDR1 and CDR2: LNHDA, SQIVND (reference sequence). The CDR3: CASSYTWTVQETQYF. The CDR3 DNA reads TGTGCCAGTAGTTATACCTGGACAGTCCAAGAGACCCAGTACTTC.

The chain uses TRBV15 and TRBJ1-1; 7 bases fit TRBD1. The CDR3 has 16 amino acids. The germline gives CDR1 LNHNV, CDR2 YYDKDF (reference sequence). V was pared by 2 bases and J by 3 bases, with 9 bases of the junction left unmatched. The DNA of the CDR3 is TGTGCCACCAGCAGATTCAGGGGGATGGGGGACACTGAAGCTTTCTTT. Amino acid sequence: CATSRFRGMGDTEAFF.

The J gene is TRBJ2-1, the V gene TRBV28; the D gene is possibly TRBD1 (6 bases). V lost 9 bases, J lost 2 bases, and 14 bases lay in between. This CDR3 is built from 14 residues. Germline V gene sequence: CDR1 MDHEN, CDR2 SYDVKM. The CDR3 region has the DNA TGTGCCAGTCACAACAGGGACACCTACAATGAGCAGTTCTTC. It is translated as CASHNRDTYNEQFF.

The chain has TRBV27 and TRBJ2-3, with 9 bases aligning to TRBD2. V lost 3 bases, J lost 4 bases, and 5 bases stayed unmatched. Germline-derived CDR1 and CDR2 are MNHEY and SMNVEV (reference sequence). This CDR3 is built from 15 residues. CDR3 sequence: CASSFEAGGPDTQYF. The DNA of the CDR3 is TGTGCCAGCAGTTTCGAAGCGGGAGGACCAGATACGCAGTATTTT.

This chain connects TRBV20-1 to TRBJ2-5; TRBD1 is a possible D gene (7 bases). This CDR3 region has 11 residues. The germline V gene has CDR1 DFQATT and CDR2 SNEGSKA (reference sequence). CDR3 sequence reads: CTAGQRETQYF. The CDR3 coding sequence is TGCACCGCGGGACAGAGGGAGACCCAGTACTTC.

The chain uses TRBV5-4 and TRBJ2-1; the D gene is possibly TRBD2 (7 bases). The germline gives CDR1 SGHNT, CDR2 YYREEE (reference sequence). The CDR3 totals 17 residues. V shed 4 bases and J shed 0 bases, with 17 bases lying between them. CDR3 in DNA: TGTGCCAGCAGCCCCGGCGGGGGCCCTAGCTCCTACAATGAGCAGTTCTTC. Amino acids: CASSPGGGPSSYNEQFF.

This clone has just one count. V and J are TRBV6-5 and TRBJ2-5; 9 nucleotides align to TRBD2. The CDR3 runs 14 residues. Trimming removed 7 bases from V and 4 bases from J; junction bases left unmatched: 7. Germline loops: CDR1 MNHEY, CDR2 SVGAGI. CDR3 sequence (DNA): TGTGCCAGCAACGGCGGGGGGGCAGGAGAGACCCAGTACTTC. This sequence encodes CASNGGGAGETQYF.

V is TRBV30 and J is TRBJ1-5, with D unresolved. This CDR3 contains 16 residues. Trimming removed 3 bases at V and 0 bases at J, with 15 bases between. Germline V lookup: CDR1 GTSNPN, CDR2 SVGIG (reference sequence). The CDR3 coding sequence is TGTGCCTGGAGCGGGTCGGCATCCCATAGCAATCAGCCCCAGCATTTT. Amino acid sequence: CAWSGSASHSNQPQHF.

The chain is built from TRBV9 and TRBJ1-1; maybe TRBD1 (5 bases). Per germline, CDR1 SGDLS and CDR2 YYNGEE. Deletions cut 4 bases from V and 11 bases from J, with 33 bases between. The CDR3 is made up of 18 amino acids. This CDR3 is CASSPSLRVDVQGKAAFF. CDR3 DNA: TGTGCCAGCAGCCCTTCTTTAAGGGTCGACGTCCAGGGAAAGGCGGCTTTCTTT. The full variable domain, its missing parts supplied by reference TRBV9 and TRBJ1-1, is DSGVTQTPKHLITATGQRVTLRCSPRSGDLSVYWYQQSLDQGLQFLIQYYNGEERAKGNILERFSAQQFPDLHSELNLSSLELGDSALYFCASSPSLRVDVQGKAAFFGQGTRLTVV.

V is TRBV24-1 and J is TRBJ2-1; 7 bases are shared with TRBD2. This CDR3 has 17 residues. CDR1 and CDR2 (germline): KGHDR, SFDVKD. With 4 bases clipped from V and 0 bases from J, the junction kept 8 bases outside the gene matches. The CDR3 reads CATSDASSGHSYNEQFF. CDR3 in DNA: TGTGCCACCAGTGACGCTTCTAGCGGCCACTCCTACAATGAGCAGTTCTTC.

The gene calls are TRBV13 and TRBJ2-4, with TRBD2 identical over 12 bases. J gave up 1 base and V 5 bases, and 9 bases lay outside the gene matches. The CDR3 covers 18 residues. CDR1 PRHDT and CDR2 FYEKMQ come from the germline V gene (reference sequence). In DNA form, the CDR3 reads TGTGCCAGCAGCGGAAGAGCTAGCGGGGGGGCCGCCAAAAACATTCAGTACTTC. Residues: CASSGRASGGAAKNIQYF.

A note on this clone: Additional DNA sequences in this sample encode the identical CDR3. The chain uses TRBV12-3 or TRBV12-4 and TRBJ2-7, with a weak D call TRBD1 (5 bases). There are 13 residues in the CDR3. V was shortened by 5 bases and J by 4 bases, with 12 bases between the two germline ends. The DNA for the CDR3 is TGTGCCAGCAGTCTTCAGGGTGCGTACGAGCAGTACTTC. Its protein is CASSLQGAYEQYF.

Remarks on this clone: The sample carries other DNA sequences with the same CDR3. The genes are TRBV28 and TRBJ1-3; D is unclear. V gave up 2 bases and J gave up 1 base, with 6 bases separating them. The CDR3 contains 14 residues. Per the germline V gene, CDR1 is MDHEN and CDR2 is SYDVKM. CDR3 protein: CASSLRLSGNTIYF. In DNA, the CDR3 is TGTGCCAGCAGTTTACGTCTGTCTGGAAACACCATATATTTT.

The chain joins TRBV12-3 or TRBV12-4 to TRBJ1-2; possible D gene TRBD1, 5 bases. The CDR3 runs to 11 residues. The germline V and J ends were trimmed by 4 bases and 6 bases, with 6 bases remaining between them. The CDR3 coding sequence is TGTGCCAGCAGTTCCAGGGATGGCTACACCTTC. Protein sequence: CASSSRDGYTF.

The chain's CDR3 is CASSFGRAENQPQHF. The DNA for the CDR3 is TGTGCCAGCAGCTTCGGCAGGGCTGAGAATCAGCCCCAGCATTTT. The chain links TRBV5-5 to TRBJ1-5; TRBD1 is a possible D gene (5 bases). CDR1 and CDR2 from the germline V gene are SGHKS and YYEKEE (reference sequence). CDR3 length equals 15 residues. Trimming shortened V by 2 bases and J by 4 bases, and 13 bases separated the two germline ends.

The chain combines TRBV2 with TRBJ2-2, with 9 bases that match TRBD2. The CDR3 is made up of 13 amino acids. J gave up 7 bases and V 6 bases, and 3 bases lay outside the gene matches. CDR1 SNHLY and CDR2 FYNNEI come from the germline V gene. The CDR3 DNA follows: TGTGCCAGCAGCGCTAGCGGGAACGGGGAGCTGTTTTTT. The encoded protein is CASSASGNGELFF.

This chain links TRBV9 with TRBJ2-1, with TRBD1 matching over 7 bases. Germline CDR1 and CDR2: SGDLS and YYNGEE. V shed 2 bases and J 5 bases; nucleotides not matched to a gene: 7. This CDR3 contains 15 residues. The DNA of the CDR3 is TGTGCCAGCAGCGTCCGTGACAGGGATCACAATGAGCAGTTCTTC. Translating gives CASSVRDRDHNEQFF. Full variable domain (remainder filled in from reference TRBV9 and TRBJ2-1): DSGVTQTPKHLITATGQRVTLRCSPRSGDLSVYWYQQSLDQGLQFLIQYYNGEERAKGNILERFSAQQFPDLHSELNLSSLELGDSALYFCASSVRDRDHNEQFFGPGTRLTVL.

The rearrangement joins TRBV2 to TRBJ1-1; D ambiguous. V lost 6 bases and J 0 bases, leaving 11 bases between the germline ends. Looked up from germline, CDR1 is SNHLY and CDR2 is FYNNEI. The CDR3 is made up of 14 amino acids. This chain's CDR3 is CASSADRVNTEAFF. The CDR3 bases are TGTGCCAGCAGCGCGGATCGGGTGAACACTGAAGCTTTCTTT.

V is TRBV28 and J is TRBJ2-3, with 13 nucleotides matching TRBD2. The CDR3 runs 19 residues. Per the germline V gene, CDR1 is MDHEN and CDR2 is SYDVKM. Trimming at V came to 3 bases and at J to 0 bases, leaving 9 bases not matched to a gene. The CDR3 loop is CASSFLLAGGTASTDTQYF. As DNA, the CDR3 is TGTGCCAGCAGTTTCTTACTAGCGGGAGGGACTGCTAGCACAGATACGCAGTATTTT.

The rearrangement uses TRBV5-5 and TRBJ1-6; 8 bases line up with TRBD1. The CDR3 runs to 16 residues. Trimming cost V 0 bases and J 6 bases; bases outside gene matches: 5. Germline CDR1 reads SGHKS; CDR2 reads YYEKEE (reference sequence). The CDR3 spells CASSLAPQGANSPLHF. The CDR3 DNA reads TGTGCCAGCAGCTTGGCCCCCCAGGGGGCTAATTCACCCCTCCACTTT.